These T cell receptor beta chains were read from a single sample in a study of T cell changes during pregnancy in multiple sclerosis. The method was immunoSEQ multiplex PCR; TCRdb's version includes in-frame clones alone and lacks a portion of them. Found here are about 50,000 clones, around 90% of them singletons; the top ten hold under 6.5%. The specimen comprised peripheral blood, sampled after pregnancy. These receptors were taken from a female donor in good health, enrolled as a control in a pregnancy study. Both conserved end residues are trimmed from each CDR3. The D gene is left open where the match is weak.

TRBV15	.	ATSRGWDGRGDSNQPQH
TRBV10-3	TRBD1	AIRWDRGRNEQF
TRBV12-5	TRBD1	ASGLGTGGTGRMGNQPQH
TRBV6-5	TRBD1	ASSQTGGPQH
TRBV5-1	TRBD2	ASAPQSSGARGDTQY
TRBV18	.	ASSLRGGTTTNEQF
TRBV6-1	.	ASIWTGENEQF
TRBV9	.	ASSVDGRNQPQH
TRBV6-5	.	ASSYGGGFSTEAF
TRBV28	.	ASTGDSTAPYGYT
TRBV6-1	TRBD1	ASRETGETGELF
TRBV27	TRBD2	ASSSRGGRTDTQY
TRBV7-9	.	ASSAGAGETQY
TRBV11-3	TRBD1	ASSRQGNTEAF
TRBV10-3	.	AIGWGQNNEQF
TRBV27	TRBD2	ASSTPGLASYEQY
TRBV6-6	.	ASSYSYEGEQY
TRBV13	.	ASSPRDTASNEQF
TRBV27	TRBD1	ASSPRTGKTEAF
TRBV15	TRBD1	ATSREGQGNQPQH
TRBV29-1	TRBD1	SFNRAGGGYT
TRBV7-8	.	ASSLAALPGLKNTEAF
TRBV28	TRBD1	ASRGQGARSPLH
TRBV7-2	TRBD2	ASSLGSLAGGKEGDTQY
TRBV7-3	TRBD2	ASSPRRLAGETINEQF
TRBV27	.	ASSLRRVLRADTQY
TRBV27	.	ASRAGGEKLF
TRBV6-1	.	ASSEDRISNQPQH
TRBV4-1	.	ASSQEGSRGFYSNQPQH
TRBV28	.	ASSLSGPVD
TRBV6-4	TRBD2	ASSDSTSGGAPDTQY
TRBV5-1	.	ASSPGGASRSQETQY
TRBV27	TRBD1	ASSPRQGEGYT
TRBV5-5	TRBD1	ASSTDRVANQPQH
TRBV7-3	TRBD2	ASKFRGEVTDTQY
TRBV27	.	ASRPSHGEDRIMHSNQPQH
TRBV6-1	TRBD1	ASSEDLTGNYGYT
TRBV6-6	TRBD1	ASSYSTGGAVDGYT
TRBV4-3	.	ASSQEPGRGTEAF
TRBV7-2	TRBD2	ASSASSGRWLTDTQY
TRBV7-7	TRBD1	ASSPGQGYEQY
TRBV5-1	.	ASSFGSFGDSPLH
TRBV7-9	.	ASSLRGEGATKNIQY
TRBV6-5	TRBD2	ASSFLAGGYNEQF
TRBV2	TRBD2	ASSPLGGRPLDNEQF
TRBV7-3	.	ASSSRTEDTQY